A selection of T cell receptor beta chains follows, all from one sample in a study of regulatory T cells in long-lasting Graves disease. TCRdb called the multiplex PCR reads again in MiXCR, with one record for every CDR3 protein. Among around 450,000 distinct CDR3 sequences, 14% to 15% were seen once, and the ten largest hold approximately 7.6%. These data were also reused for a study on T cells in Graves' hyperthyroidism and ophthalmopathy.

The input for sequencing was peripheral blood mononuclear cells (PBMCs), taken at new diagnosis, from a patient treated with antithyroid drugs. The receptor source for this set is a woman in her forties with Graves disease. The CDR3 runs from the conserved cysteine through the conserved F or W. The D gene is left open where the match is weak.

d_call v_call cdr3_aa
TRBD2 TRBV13 CASSLREASGYEQYF
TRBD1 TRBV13 CASSLAQGGSEKLFF
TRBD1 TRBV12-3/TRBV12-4 CASSIHLSRDRDFATNEKLFF
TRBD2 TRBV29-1 CSVTGTSTAEQFF
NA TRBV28 CASRVGGADGYTF
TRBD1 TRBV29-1 CSVVREDRGGSYEQYF
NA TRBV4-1 CASSYRDTSSGNTIYF
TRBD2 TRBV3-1 CASSSLAGSYEQYF
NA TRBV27 CASSFTGETSFF
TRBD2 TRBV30 CAWSVSPTPSGSSYNEQFF
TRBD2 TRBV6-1 CASISLAGGTDTQYF
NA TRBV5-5 CASSLDGFGGPGELFF
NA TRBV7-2 CASSLASGVHYGYTF
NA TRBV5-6 CASSSTNRFAFF
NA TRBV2 CASSPHGLAWELFF